This entry lists 23 T cell receptor beta chains sequenced from one sample in a study of blood T cell repertoires in COVID-19. Profiled with immunoSEQ multiplex PCR; TCRdb holds only in-frame clones, not every one. The data show about 200,000 clones, with roughly 73% seen just once and 2.8% held by the top ten. Source material: peripheral blood. The receptor set was obtained from a woman older than 75 with active or convalescent COVID-19.

The chain carries TRBV5-5 and TRBJ2-5; D is perhaps TRBD1 (6 bases). CDR1 SGHKS and CDR2 YYEKEE come from the germline V gene (reference sequence). The germline V and J ends were trimmed by 0 bases and 3 bases, with 12 bases remaining between them. The CDR3 consists of 15 residues. Here the CDR3 reads CASSLEGSGEETQYF. The DNA for the CDR3 is TGTGCCAGCAGCTTGGAGGGATCAGGGGAAGAGACCCAGTACTTC.

The chain has TRBV6-1 and TRBJ2-3; 9 nucleotides line up with TRBD2. The CDR3 extends over 16 amino acids. Germline-derived CDR1 and CDR2 are MNHNS and SASEGT. V shed 6 bases and J 2 bases; nucleotides not matched to a gene: 9. The CDR3 nucleotides are TGTGCCAGCAGGGAACTAGCGGGCCACACCACAGATACGCAGTATTTT. Amino acid sequence: CASRELAGHTTDTQYF.

Only one count was recorded for this clone. V is TRBV28 and J is TRBJ1-6; D perhaps matches TRBD1 (6 bases). Germline lookup yields CDR1 MDHEN and CDR2 SYDVKM. The length of the CDR3 is 13 residues. The germline V and J ends were trimmed by 8 bases and 6 bases, with 11 bases remaining between them. The CDR3 loop reads CASFTGINSPLHF. The CDR3 coding sequence is TGTGCCAGCTTCACAGGGATTAATTCACCCCTCCACTTT. Together with reference TRBV28 and TRBJ1-6, the CDR3 gives the full variable domain: DVKVTQSSRYLVKRTGEKVFLECVQDMDHENMFWYRQDPGLGLRLIYFSYDVKMKEKGDIPEGYSVSREKKERFSLILESASTNQTSMYLCASFTGINSPLHFGNGTRLTVT.

V is TRBV5-4 and J is TRBJ1-1; 9 positions match TRBD1. V shed 4 bases, J shed 1 base, and the junction held 11 bases outside the gene matches. The CDR3 length is 17 residues. The germline V gene has CDR1 SGHNT and CDR2 YYREEE (reference sequence). The CDR3 region is CASSPPPGQGANTEAFF. In nucleotides, the CDR3 is TGTGCCAGCAGCCCTCCTCCGGGACAGGGCGCGAACACTGAAGCTTTCTTT.

The V call is TRBV19, the J call TRBJ1-4, with a weak D call TRBD1 (6 bases). CDR3 length: 16 amino acids. CDR1 LNHDA and CDR2 SQIVND come from the germline V gene (reference sequence). Trimming left V 3 bases short and J 1 base short, with 12 bases between. As DNA, the CDR3 is TGTGCCAGTAGTATTTTAGGGGGAAGAACTAATGAAAAACTGTTTTTT. Protein sequence: CASSILGGRTNEKLFF.

The rearrangement joins TRBV10-2 to TRBJ2-6; tentatively, D is TRBD2 (6 bases). CDR1 is WSHSY, CDR2 SAAADI, per germline. V was trimmed by 4 bases and J by 4 bases, leaving 23 bases between them. The CDR3 is made up of 19 amino acids. CDR3 in DNA: TGCGCCAGCAGTGGGGGGGACGGTAGGGGTTTCTCCGGGGCCAACGTCCTGACTTTC. It yields the protein CASSGGDGRGFSGANVLTF.

This clone was picked up one time. The V and J genes are TRBV9 and TRBJ2-6; TRBD1 aligns across 9 bases. This CDR3 contains 17 residues. Per germline, CDR1 SGDLS and CDR2 YYNGEE. Trimming cost V 3 bases and J 0 bases; bases outside gene matches: 4. In nucleotides, the CDR3 is TGTGCCAGCAGCGCAGGGACAGGGAGCTCTGGGGCCAACGTCCTGACTTTC. Residues: CASSAGTGSSGANVLTF.

The chain is built from TRBV19 and TRBJ2-1, with D unclear. The V end was cut by 8 bases, the J end by 5 bases, with 16 bases between. Germline CDR1 and CDR2: LNHDA and SQIVND (reference sequence). This CDR3 spans 14 amino acids. CDR3 coding DNA: TGTGCCAGTTCAAGGTCGGCGGATAACAATGAGCAGTTCTTC. Protein: CASSRSADNNEQFF.

The chain recombines TRBV7-8 with TRBJ2-2, with TRBD2 matching 11 bases. Germline V gene sequence: CDR1 SGHVS, CDR2 FQNEAQ. Germline trimming cut 1 base from V and 2 bases from J; bases unmatched to any gene: 6. The CDR3 covers 18 residues. CDR3 sequence: CASSLERTSGGNTGELFF. For the CDR3, the DNA is TGTGCCAGCAGCTTAGAGAGAACTAGCGGGGGAAACACCGGGGAGCTGTTTTTT.

This clone was detected a few times. CDR3 loop: CASSHPDRDSYGYTF. The CDR3 nucleotides read TGCGCCAGCAGCCACCCGGACAGGGACTCCTATGGCTACACCTTC. The chain employs TRBV4-1 and TRBJ1-2; 8 bases align to TRBD1. The CDR3 runs to 15 residues. Germline V gives CDR1 MGHRA, CDR2 YSYEKL. V gave up 3 bases and J gave up 4 bases; unmatched junction bases: 7.

V is TRBV7-2 and J is TRBJ2-1, with D tentatively TRBD1 (5 bases). The V end lost 0 bases, the J end lost 7 bases, and 13 bases lay between the germline ends. The length of the CDR3 is 15 residues. CDR1 is SGHTA and CDR2 is FQGNSA in the germline V gene. The CDR3 nucleotides are TGTGCCAGCAGCTTAGCGTCCAGGGTGGGGAATGAGCAGTTCTTC. This sequence encodes CASSLASRVGNEQFF.

This clone was observed a handful of times. The rearrangement uses TRBV9 and TRBJ1-1, with a tentative D call TRBD1 (6 bases). Trimming shortened V by 10 bases and J by 3 bases, and 22 bases separated the two germline ends. The germline gives CDR1 SGDLS, CDR2 YYNGEE. This CDR3 has 15 residues. The CDR3 protein is CASGEDRGADTEAFF. The DNA of the CDR3 is TGTGCCTCCGGAGAGGACCGGGGGGCAGACACTGAAGCTTTCTTT.

This chain joins TRBV28 and TRBJ1-1; D is perhaps TRBD1 (5 bases). Germline CDR1 reads MDHEN; CDR2 reads SYDVKM. The CDR3 consists of 14 residues. The V end was cut by 5 bases, the J end by 5 bases, with 15 bases between. The CDR3 DNA reads as TGTGCCAGCAGTCGTACGGGGGGACGGACTGAAGCTTTCTTT. It codes for CASSRTGGRTEAFF.

This rearrangement joins TRBV5-1 to TRBJ2-2; 7 bases match TRBD1. This CDR3 contains 14 residues. Germline V CDR1 and CDR2: SGHRS, YFSETQ. With V trimmed by 0 bases and J by 6 bases, 2 bases remained unmatched. The CDR3 DNA follows: TGCGCCAGCAGCTTGGTTCAGGGGGCCGGGGAGCTGTTTTTT. Translated: CASSLVQGAGELFF. The entire variable domain, with the rest obtained from reference TRBV5-1 and TRBJ2-2, is as follows: KAGVTQTPRYLIKTRGQQVTLSCSPISGHRSVSWYQQTPGQGLQFLFEYFSETQRNKGNFPGRFSGRQFSNSRSEMNVSTLELGDSALYLCASSLVQGAGELFFGEGSRLTVL.

The rearrangement uses TRBV3-1 (or the pseudogene TRBV3-2) and TRBJ1-3, with unresolved D. This CDR3 has 12 residues. From germline, CDR1 is LGHDT and CDR2 YNNKEL (reference sequence). V lost 2 bases to trimming and J lost 6 bases, with 5 bases between them. The CDR3 DNA follows: TGTGCCAGCAGCCAAATCAAAAACACCATATATTTT. The encoded protein is CASSQIKNTIYF.

This chain uses TRBV7-2 with TRBJ2-5, with TRBD2 matching 11 bases. V was clipped by 4 bases and J by 5 bases; unmatched bases: 6. The V gene's germline CDR1 is SGHTA and CDR2 FQGNSA. The CDR3 consists of 15 residues. CDR3 in amino acids: CASSSHSGGAETQYF. For the CDR3, the DNA is TGTGCCAGCAGCTCCCATAGCGGGGGGGCCGAGACCCAGTACTTC. The full variable domain, with the rest looked up from reference TRBV7-2 and TRBJ2-5, is GAGVSQSPSNKVTEKGKDVELRCDPISGHTALYWYRQSLGQGLEFLIYFQGNSAPDKSGLPSDRFSAERTGGSVSTLTIQRTQQEDSAVYLCASSSHSGGAETQYFGPGTRLLVL.

The rearrangement joins TRBV7-9 to TRBJ1-5; 7 nucleotides align to TRBD1. The junction had 2 bases not matched to a gene; V was cut back by 5 bases and J by 4 bases. The CDR3 is made up of 13 amino acids. The V gene's germline CDR1 is SEHNR and CDR2 FQNEAQ (reference sequence). The CDR3 sequence: CASSQTGNQPQHF. In DNA form, the CDR3 reads TGTGCCAGCAGCCAGACAGGGAATCAGCCCCAGCATTTT.

This chain joins TRBV12-3 or TRBV12-4 and TRBJ2-7, with a weak D call TRBD1 (6 bases). Deletions cut 5 bases from V and 9 bases from J, with 14 bases between. The CDR3 is made up of 12 amino acids. The CDR3 DNA sequence: TGTGCCAGCAGTCGCAGGGGTGGTGGGCAGTACTTC. Amino acids: CASSRRGGGQYF.

The sample holds a few counts of this clone. The genes are TRBV5-1 and TRBJ2-3; 12 bases align to TRBD2. Germline CDR1 reads SGHRS; CDR2 reads YFSETQ. After removal of 4 bases from V and 6 bases from J, the junction contained 12 bases not matched to a gene. The CDR3 consists of 17 residues. The CDR3 here is CASSDDGTSGFGDTQYF. CDR3 DNA sequence: TGCGCCAGCAGCGACGACGGGACTAGCGGGTTTGGTGATACGCAGTATTTT.

The chain combines TRBV3-1 (or the pseudogene TRBV3-2) with TRBJ2-3; D is ambiguous. The CDR3 consists of 15 residues. V was clipped by 1 base and J by 4 bases, with 12 bases between them. Germline V gives CDR1 LGHDT, CDR2 YNNKEL (reference sequence). The chain's CDR3 is CASSQGPFEADTQYF. The CDR3 coding sequence is TGTGCCAGCAGCCAAGGGCCCTTCGAGGCAGATACGCAGTATTTT.

This clone is a singleton in its sample. CDR3 sequence reads: CASSPQGATTDTQYF. CDR3 nucleotide sequence: TGTGCCAGCTCACCTCAGGGGGCCACCACAGATACGCAGTATTTT. V usage is TRBV18 and J usage is TRBJ2-3; 8 bases match TRBD1. V was clipped by 3 bases and J by 2 bases; unmatched bases: 4. The CDR3 consists of 15 residues. Germline V gene sequence: CDR1 KGHSH, CDR2 LQKENI.

The chain has TRBV6-5 and TRBJ1-2; tentative D call: TRBD1 (5 bases). The CDR3 contains 14 residues. V lost 2 bases and J lost 1, with 8 bases in between. Germline V CDR1 and CDR2: MNHEY, SVGAGI. CDR3 DNA: TGTGCCAGCAGTTACGACAGACGTAACTATGGCTACACCTTC. It translates to CASSYDRRNYGYTF.

This clone was counted between two and nine times. V and J are TRBV5-6 and TRBJ2-7; TRBD1 agrees at 7 bases. Unmatched junction bases numbered 4, after V lost 4 bases and J lost 3 bases. Germline CDR1 SGHDT, CDR2 YYEEEE. CDR3 size: 13 residues. CDR3 DNA: TGTGCCAGCAGCGTAGGGGGCAGCTACGAGCAGTACTTC. This gives the protein CASSVGGSYEQYF.